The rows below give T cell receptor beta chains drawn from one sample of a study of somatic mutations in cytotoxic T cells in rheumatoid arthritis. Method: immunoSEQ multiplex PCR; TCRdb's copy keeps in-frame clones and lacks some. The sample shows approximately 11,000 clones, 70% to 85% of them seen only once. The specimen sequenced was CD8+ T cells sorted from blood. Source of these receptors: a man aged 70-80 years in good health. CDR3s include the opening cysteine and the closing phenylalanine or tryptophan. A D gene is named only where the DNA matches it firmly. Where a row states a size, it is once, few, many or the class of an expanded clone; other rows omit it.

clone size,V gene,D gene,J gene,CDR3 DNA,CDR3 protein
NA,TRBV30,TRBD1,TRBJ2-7,TGTGCCTGGAGCACAGGGGGCATATACGAGCAGTACTTC,CAWSTGGIYEQYF
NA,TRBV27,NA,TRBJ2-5,TGTGCCAGCAGTTTATTCGCAGGGTCATCTAAGGAGACCCAGTACTTC,CASSLFAGSSKETQYF
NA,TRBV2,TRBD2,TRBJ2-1,TGTGCCAGCAGTCCCGGAAGCGGGAGGCTAGGGAATGAGCAGTTCTTC,CASSPGSGRLGNEQFF
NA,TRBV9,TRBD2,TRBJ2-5,TGTGCCAGCAGCGTAGCCTGGGGGGGAGGAGAGACCCAGTACTTC,CASSVAWGGGETQYF
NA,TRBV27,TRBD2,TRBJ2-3,TGTGCCAGCCTTGAGGTGGGAGGGTTCACAGATACGCAGTATTTT,CASLEVGGFTDTQYF
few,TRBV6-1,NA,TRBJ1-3,TGTGCCAGCAGTGAAGCGAACGGGGAGGGAAACACCATATATTTT,CASSEANGEGNTIYF
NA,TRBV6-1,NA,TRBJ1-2,TGTGCCAGCAGTGATGGACGGATCCTACGTTCTAACTATGGCTACACCTTC,CASSDGRILRSNYGYTF
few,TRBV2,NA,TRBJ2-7,TGTGCCAGCAGTTTGGGGAACGAGCAGTACTTC,CASSLGNEQYF
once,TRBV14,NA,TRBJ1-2,TGTGCCAGCAGCCAAGTTCATCGATCTAACTATGGCCACACCTTC,CASSQVHRSNYGHTF
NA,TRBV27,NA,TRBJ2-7,TGTGCCAGCAGTTACGGGGAATCCTACGAGCAGTACTTC,CASSYGESYEQYF
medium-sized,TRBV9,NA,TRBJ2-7,TGTGCCAGCAGCGGGACGGCCGGGTTCAACGAGCAGTACTTC,CASSGTAGFNEQYF
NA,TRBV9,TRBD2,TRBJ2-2,TGTGCCAGCAGCGTTAGCGGGAGTTACACCGGGGAGCTGTTTTTT,CASSVSGSYTGELFF
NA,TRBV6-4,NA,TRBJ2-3,TGTGCCAGCAGTGAGCGGGTCGGGGGTGGCACAGATACGCAGTATTTT,CASSERVGGGTDTQYF
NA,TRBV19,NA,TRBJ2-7,TGTGCCAGCGGCTACAGCTACGAGCAGTACTTC,CASGYSYEQYF
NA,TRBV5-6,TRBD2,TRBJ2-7,TGTGCCAGCAGCTTGACTAGCGGACCCTACGAGCAGTACTTC,CASSLTSGPYEQYF
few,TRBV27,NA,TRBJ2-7,TGTGCCAGCTCCCATGGAACCTACGAGCAGTACTTC,CASSHGTYEQYF
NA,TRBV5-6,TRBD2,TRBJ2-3,TGTGCCAGCAGCTTGGGGCTAGCGGGACCAGATACGCAGTATTTT,CASSLGLAGPDTQYF
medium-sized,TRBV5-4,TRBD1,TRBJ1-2,TGTGCCAGCAGCTTGTACCAGGGGGCAGATGGCTACACCTTC,CASSLYQGADGYTF
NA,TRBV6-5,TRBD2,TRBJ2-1,TGTGCCAGCACCCAGGGACTAGCGGGAACCAATGAGCAGTTCTTC,CASTQGLAGTNEQFF
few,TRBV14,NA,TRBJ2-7,TGTGCCAGCAGCCAAGATGGGGGGCCCTACGAGCAGTACTTC,CASSQDGGPYEQYF
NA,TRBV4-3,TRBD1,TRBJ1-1,TGCGCCAGCAGCCACCGGACAGGACTTAACACTGAAGCTTTCTTT,CASSHRTGLNTEAFF
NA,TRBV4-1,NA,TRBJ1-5,TGCGCCAGCAGCCTCGGCAGGGGAGGACAGCCCCAGCATTTT,CASSLGRGGQPQHF
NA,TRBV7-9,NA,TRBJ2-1,TGTGCCAGCAGCTTAAACAATGAGCAGTTCTTC,CASSLNNEQFF
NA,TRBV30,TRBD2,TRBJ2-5,TGTGCCTGGACCTCCGGGACTAGTCCGACCGAGACCCAGTACTTC,CAWTSGTSPTETQYF
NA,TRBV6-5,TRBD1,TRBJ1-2,TGTGCCAGCAGTTACTCACCAGGGGGTTTTCCGGATGGCTACACCTTC,CASSYSPGGFPDGYTF